This T cell receptor (beta chain) was sequenced during a study of Graves' ophthalmopathy and Graves' hyperthyroidism (dated by TCRdb to about 2018). Looking at the study overall: Peripheral blood was collected before any treatment was given, at the time of initial diagnosis. A discovery set of about a hundred patients (43 ophthalmopathy, 55 to 65 stable hyperthyroidism) was enrolled to explore V-J signatures distinguishing ophthalmopathy from hyperthyroidism. The approximately 100 discovery patients were randomly divided into training and test sets at a 7:3 ratio. Following sample collection, hyperthyroidism patients were given methimazole at a starting dose of 30 mg daily, and ophthalmopathy patients were given high-dose intravenous methylprednisolone. In total, 120 to 150 blood samples were TCR-sequenced: some 43 ophthalmopathy, under 80 hyperthyroidism and some 17 hyperthyroidism-to-ophthalmopathy patients. The study used TCR beta repertoire signatures to distinguish Graves' ophthalmopathy from Graves' hyperthyroidism and to predict progression to ophthalmopathy. For independent validation, a separate cohort was made up of some 19 hyperthyroidism patients plus 17 patients who later progressed from hyperthyroidism to ophthalmopathy. In over 5 hyperthyroidism patients, the T-cell repertoire of thyroid tissue was compared with the T-cell repertoire of blood.

This clonotype was seen repeatedly, ten times or more. No cognate antigen has been identified for it. Per-base quality was not reported, and no clone a single base away is much larger than it. For repertoire sequencing, TCR beta CDR3 regions were amplified from RNA transcripts. A first-round RT-PCR used HTBI primers with the Qiagen OneStep RT-PCR kit, followed by a second-round multiplex PCR, size selection and purification. Libraries were sequenced paired-end with 100 bp reads on an Illumina HiSeq2000. The original methods were these. SOAPnuke was used to process the reads, removing any read that contained adapters or uncalled bases, had a mean Phred below 15, or lacked an exact match to the constant primer or identifier. COPE v1.2.5 was used to merge the high-quality paired reads. Each unique nucleotide sequence was treated as a clonotype, and MiTCR v1.1 was used to align the clonotypes to the IMGT TRB V, D and J references. The analysis was limited to V-J combinations with a frequency above 0.0001, which together covered 98% to 99.2% of repertoires. For each V-J combination, a TCR clonal expansion and chaos score was defined as F50 clonal expansion divided by the chaos observed in the TCRdist matrix. Welch's t-statistics and random forest were used to narrow the features down to 13 V-J combinations, which were then fed into a naive Bayes classifier. Thyroid-blood repertoire similarity was quantified with the Morisita-Horn index. In-frame beta chains were kept once TCRdb had trimmed the public reads at Q25 with fastp and called clones with MiXCR. For every CDR3 protein sequence, its rows merge into one entry that carries the most common genes and DNA. The V and J calls reflect TCRdb's pipeline rather than the authors' work. This sample gives 400,000 to 500,000 distinct CDR3 sequences in total; 21% of them show up just once. Of the sample, around 3.1% is held by the ten largest clones.

What the research found in general, with its limitations: Among expanded thyroid clonotypes with frequency above 0.001, most also showed up in blood, which suggests that blood repertoires may reflect the thyroid immune response. Ophthalmopathy was separated from stable hyperthyroidism by the 13-signature model with around 88% sensitivity and roughly 82% specificity in cross-validation and with 80%/75% in the test set. In validation, the model predicted ophthalmopathy progression with 55% to 71% sensitivity and approximately 75% specificity; 12 predicted patients were CT-confirmed with GO in a median of approximately six months. Sample size was not statistically predetermined, and group allocation was not concealed from the investigators.

Stable hyperthyroidism was defined as no progression to ophthalmopathy within 18 months of follow-up. Patients with hyperthyroidism were aged 18 to 65 years, had been newly diagnosed, and had a disease duration of less than 2 months. Patients were excluded if they had other autoimmune diseases, uncontrolled infections, pregnancy or lactation. Clinical symptoms, serum thyroxine, TRAb, thyroid ultrasound and orbital computed tomography were used for diagnosis. Using Ficoll-Paque density gradient centrifugation, PBMCs were isolated from 9 to 10 ml of fresh peripheral blood. Total RNA was extracted with Trizol reagent and quality-checked on an Agilent 2100 Bioanalyzer. The germline V and J ends show losses of 1 base and 7 bases respectively, and no gene match explains 8 bases of the junction. Per the germline V gene, SGHAT is the CDR1 and FQNNGV is the CDR2. From the cysteine up to the phenylalanine, the CDR3 has a length of 15 residues. CDR3 DNA is the only sequence kept; it has 45 bases, read in frame from the first base.

This sequence was found in a woman between 18 and 29 years old with stable Graves' hyperthyroidism. Donor details come from another sample of the same person, matched by shared clones. Sequenced sample: peripheral blood. The rearrangement joined TRBV11-2 to TRBJ2-7; 9 bases in the junction line up with TRBD2. The nucleotide sequence is TGTGCCAGCAGCTTAGGACTAGCGGTATCTGGGGAGCAGTACTTC. The resulting protein is CASSLGLAVSGEQYF.